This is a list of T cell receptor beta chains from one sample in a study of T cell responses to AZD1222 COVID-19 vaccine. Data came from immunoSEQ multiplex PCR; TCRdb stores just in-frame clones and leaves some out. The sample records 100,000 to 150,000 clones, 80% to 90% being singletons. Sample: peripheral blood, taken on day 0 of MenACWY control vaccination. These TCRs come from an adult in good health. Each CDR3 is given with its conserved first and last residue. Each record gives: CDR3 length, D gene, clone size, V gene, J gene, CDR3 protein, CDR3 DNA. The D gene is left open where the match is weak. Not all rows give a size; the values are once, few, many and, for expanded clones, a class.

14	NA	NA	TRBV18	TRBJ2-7	CASSPQGSSYEQYF	TGTGCCAGCTCACCACAGGGGAGCTCCTACGAGCAGTACTTC
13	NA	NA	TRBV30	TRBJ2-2	CAWSVSGIGKLFF	TGTGCCTGGAGTGTATCAGGGATTGGGAAGCTGTTTTTT
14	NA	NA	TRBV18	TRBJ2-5	CASSPPQGRETQYF	TGTGCCAGCTCACCTCCGCAGGGGCGAGAGACCCAGTACTTC
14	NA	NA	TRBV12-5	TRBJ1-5	CASGLGPGNQPQHF	TGTGCTAGTGGTTTAGGTCCTGGGAATCAGCCCCAGCATTTT
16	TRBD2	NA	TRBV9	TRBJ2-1	CASSQGLAASYNEQFF	TGTGCCAGCAGTCAAGGACTAGCGGCCTCCTACAATGAGCAGTTCTTC
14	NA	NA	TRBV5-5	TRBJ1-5	CASRLGNRSGPQHF	TGTGCCAGCCGGCTTGGTAATCGAAGTGGGCCCCAGCATTTT
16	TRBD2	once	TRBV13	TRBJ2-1	CASSLGGEREVDEQFF	TGTGCCAGCAGCTTAGGTGGGGAGCGGGAAGTAGATGAGCAGTTCTTC
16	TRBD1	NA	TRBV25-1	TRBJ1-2	CASSVLGQGGDYGYTF	TGTGCCAGCAGTGTCCTCGGACAGGGAGGGGACTATGGCTACACCTTC
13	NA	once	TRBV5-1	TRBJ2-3	CASSPGHPDTQYF	TGCGCCAGCAGCCCGGGACACCCAGATACGCAGTATTTT
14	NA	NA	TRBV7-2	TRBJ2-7	CASSLAGPPYEQYF	TGTGCCAGCAGCTTGGCGGGACCACCCTACGAGCAGTACTTC
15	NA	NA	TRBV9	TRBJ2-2	CASSVQTGIGGELFF	TGTGCCAGCAGCGTACAGACAGGAATCGGCGGGGAGCTGTTTTTT
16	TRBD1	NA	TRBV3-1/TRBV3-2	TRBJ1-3	CASSPRQGSSGNTIYF	TGTGCCAGCAGCCCCAGACAGGGATCGTCTGGAAACACCATATATTTT
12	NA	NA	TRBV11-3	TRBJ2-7	CASSFHIYEQYF	TGTGCCAGCAGCTTTCACATCTACGAGCAGTACTTC